This passage covers 30 T cell receptor beta chains from one sample sequenced in a study of neurological immune-mediated disorders (dated by TCRdb to the late 2010s). Library generation was performed with 5' RACE. Sequencing used an Illumina HiSeq 2500. TCRdb reprocessed the public reads (quality trimming at Q25 with fastp, clone calling with MiXCR) and kept in-frame beta chains. Every entry covers one CDR3 protein and lists the most common genes and DNA from its rows. In this sample the table shows roughly 89,000 distinct CDR3 sequences, just over 2.5% of which occur a single time. The ten largest clones take up 0.9% to 1.4% of the sample. The sample taken for sequencing was PBMCs. The receptors come from a woman in her twenties or thirties with multiple sclerosis.

Many counts were recorded for this clonotype. The chain is built from TRBV5-1 and TRBJ2-1; 9 bases map to TRBD2. Germline CDR1 is SGHRS and CDR2 is YFSETQ. CDR3 length: 17 residues. With V trimmed by 3 bases and J by 6 bases, 13 bases remained unmatched. The CDR3 region has the DNA TGCGCCAGCAGCTCGAGCAGGGCTAGCGGGATGAGCAATGAGCAGTTCTTC. Protein sequence: CASSSSRASGMSNEQFF.

This clonotype has a count of ten or more. V is TRBV27 and J is TRBJ2-1; D unresolved. Germline-derived CDR1 and CDR2 are MNHEY and SMNVEV (reference sequence). Trimming removed 2 bases at V and 4 bases at J, with 9 bases between. This CDR3 spans 14 amino acids. The DNA of the CDR3 is TGTGCCAGCAGTTTACTGGGCCAATACAATGAGCAGTTCTTC. Protein: CASSLLGQYNEQFF.

This clonotype was recorded at least ten times. The chain joins TRBV20-1 to TRBJ2-5; the match to TRBD2 covers 8 bases. The CDR3 runs to 17 residues. V shed 0 bases and J 4 bases; nucleotides not matched to a gene: 13. Germline V CDR1 and CDR2: DFQATT, SNEGSKA (reference sequence). DNA of the CDR3: TGCAGTGCTAGAGATCCGGTTCGTCTAGCGGGTAGAGAGACCCAGTACTTC. Protein: CSARDPVRLAGRETQYF.

This clonotype was seen at least ten times. The V and J genes are TRBV20-1 and TRBJ2-3, with TRBD2 identical over 7 bases. In germline, CDR1 is DFQATT, CDR2 SNEGSKA (reference sequence). Unmatched junction bases numbered 17, after V lost 7 bases and J lost 1 base. There are 17 residues in the CDR3. The CDR3 bases are TGCAGTGGGGAGGGGACGGCGAATCAACAACGCACAGATACGCAGTATTTT. Protein product: CSGEGTANQQRTDTQYF.

This clonotype occurred many times. The J gene is TRBJ2-5, the V gene TRBV5-1; possibly TRBD2 for D (6 bases). The germline V gene encodes CDR1 SGHRS and CDR2 YFSETQ. The CDR3 runs 14 residues. V shed 3 bases and J shed 4 bases, with 13 bases lying between them. CDR3 in DNA: TGCGCCAGCAGCTCCGGAGGGCCCGGAGAGACCCAGTACTTC. Its protein product is CASSSGGPGETQYF. Drawing the rest from reference TRBV5-1 and TRBJ2-5, the complete variable domain is KAGVTQTPRYLIKTRGQQVTLSCSPISGHRSVSWYQQTPGQGLQFLFEYFSETQRNKGNFPGRFSGRQFSNSRSEMNVSTLELGDSALYLCASSSGGPGETQYFGPGTRLLVL.

This clonotype was counted many times. V usage is TRBV20-1 and J usage is TRBJ2-1; the D is unclear. V dropped 6 bases and J dropped 0 bases, with 9 bases sitting between them. The germline CDR1 and CDR2 sequences are DFQATT and SNEGSKA (reference sequence). The CDR3 totals 13 residues. The CDR3 nucleotides are TGCAGTGCGACTGAAATCTCCTACAATGAGCAGTTCTTC. Its protein product is CSATEISYNEQFF.

In its sample, this clonotype was seen many times. This chain uses TRBV10-3 with TRBJ2-1, with TRBD2 matching over 7 bases. In germline, CDR1 is ENHRY, CDR2 SYGVKD. The CDR3 consists of 16 residues. V shed 2 bases and J 6 bases; nucleotides not matched to a gene: 10. CDR3 protein: CAISEKGGGPGNEQFF. The CDR3 DNA follows: TGTGCCATCAGTGAGAAGGGCGGGGGTCCGGGCAATGAGCAGTTCTTC.

The DNA of the CDR3 is TGTGCCAGCAGCCAAGACTCGGATCTCTCCTACGAGCAGTACTTC. This sequence encodes CASSQDSDLSYEQYF. This chain connects TRBV3-1 to TRBJ2-7, with D uncertain. The CDR3 contains 15 residues. Trimming shortened V by 0 bases and J by 0 bases, and 9 bases separated the two germline ends. Germline V gene lookup returns CDR1 LGHDT and CDR2 YNNKEL (reference sequence).

This clonotype was found many times. The rearrangement links TRBV28 to TRBJ2-5; weak D call: TRBD2 (6 bases). Deletions cut 7 bases from V and 2 bases from J, with 20 bases between. There are 16 residues in the CDR3. The germline V gene encodes CDR1 MDHEN and CDR2 SYDVKM. The DNA of the CDR3 is TGTGCCAGCACCCTCCGGAGCGGACTAACACAAGAGACCCAGTACTTC. Amino acids: CASTLRSGLTQETQYF.

This clonotype was seen ten or more times. V is TRBV7-8 and J is TRBJ2-1; TRBD2 matches 7 bases. The CDR3 covers 15 residues. CDR1 is SGHVS and CDR2 is FQNEAQ in the germline V gene. V shed 5 bases, J shed 3 bases, and the junction held 7 bases outside the gene matches. The CDR3 region is CASSMLAAYYNEQFF. CDR3 in DNA: TGTGCCAGCAGCATGCTAGCGGCGTACTACAATGAGCAGTTCTTC.

This clonotype was counted many times. The chain recombines TRBV4-3 with TRBJ2-1, with D possibly TRBD1 on 5 matching bases. This CDR3 is 15 amino acids long. Germline V lookup: CDR1 LGHNA, CDR2 YSLEER. Deletions cut 1 base from V and 0 bases from J, with 7 bases between. CDR3 sequence: CASSQVRGSYNEQFF. CDR3 DNA sequence: TGCGCCAGCAGCCAAGTAAGGGGCTCCTACAATGAGCAGTTCTTC.

This clonotype has ten or more counts. This rearrangement joins TRBV9 to TRBJ1-1; 7 nucleotides agree with TRBD1. V dropped 1 base and J dropped 1; count of bases not matched to a gene: 1. The length of the CDR3 is 14 residues. Germline loops: CDR1 SGDLS, CDR2 YYNGEE. In DNA form, the CDR3 reads TGTGCCAGCAGCGTAAGACAGGGGAACACTGAAGCTTTCTTT. Amino acid sequence: CASSVRQGNTEAFF.

This clonotype was found many times. The chain joins TRBV29-1 to TRBJ2-7; D is unclear. This CDR3 spans 13 amino acids. Germline CDR1 reads SQVTM; CDR2 reads ANQGSEA. V dropped 4 bases and J dropped 0 bases, with 10 bases sitting between them. CDR3 sequence (DNA): TGCAGCGTTGTTGAGGACCTCTCCTACGAGCAGTACTTC. This sequence encodes CSVVEDLSYEQYF.

In this sample, this clonotype turned up many times. The chain joins TRBV20-1 to TRBJ2-2; D gene uncertain. The ends were cut back, 1 base at V and 1 base at J, with 4 bases in the middle. Germline CDR1 and CDR2: DFQATT and SNEGSKA (reference sequence). This CDR3 has 13 residues. The CDR3 bases are TGCAGTGCTAGAGTGGGGAACACCGGGGAGCTGTTTTTT. Translated: CSARVGNTGELFF.

This clonotype was detected many times. The chain has TRBV20-1 and TRBJ2-5, with TRBD2 matching 7 bases. Germline CDR1 is DFQATT and CDR2 is SNEGSKA (reference sequence). The CDR3 has 14 amino acids. CDR3 nucleotide sequence: TGCACCGGGGAGGCGGGAGAAGGGAAAGAGACCCAGTACTTC. The encoded protein is CTGEAGEGKETQYF.

This clonotype was counted at least ten times. The genes are TRBV7-9 and TRBJ2-1, with D unresolved. V was trimmed by 3 bases and J by 15 bases, leaving 21 bases between them. The CDR3 is made up of 14 amino acids. Germline loops: CDR1 SEHNR, CDR2 FQNEAQ (reference sequence). The CDR3 bases are TGTGCCAGCAGCTTCTCGGGTCCTAAGGGTAATCTGTTCTTC. Translation: CASSFSGPKGNLFF.

This clonotype was picked up many times. The gene calls are TRBV6-5 and TRBJ1-6, with 7 bases that match TRBD1. The CDR3 is made up of 16 amino acids. The V and J ends lost 5 bases and 8 bases, in that order; junction bases with no gene match: 12. Germline V gene sequence: CDR1 MNHEY, CDR2 SVGAGI. CDR3 sequence reads: CASSPRQGEKDSPLHF. The CDR3 DNA follows: TGTGCCAGCAGTCCCAGACAGGGTGAAAAGGATTCACCCCTCCACTTT.

In this sample, this clonotype turned up many times. V and J are TRBV18 and TRBJ1-5, with D hard to call. The V and J ends lost 6 bases and 4 bases respectively, with 16 bases between them. This CDR3 is 15 amino acids long. Per the germline V gene, CDR1 is KGHSH and CDR2 is LQKENI. The CDR3 nucleotides read TGTGCCAGCTCTTCTAAGTCCGGCAGGAATCAGCCCCAGCATTTT. This encodes CASSSKSGRNQPQHF.

In this sample, this clonotype turned up many times. This chain links TRBV7-8 with TRBJ2-1; D is uncertain. V was clipped by 5 bases and J by 3 bases, with 11 bases between them. The germline gives CDR1 SGHVS, CDR2 FQNEAQ. This CDR3 comprises 14 residues. Here the CDR3 DNA reads TGTGCCAGCAGCCTGTCGAACGGCTACAATGAGCAGTTCTTC. This encodes CASSLSNGYNEQFF.

This clonotype appeared many times. The chain uses TRBV27 and TRBJ2-2; 10 nucleotides line up with TRBD1. There are 16 residues in the CDR3. In germline, CDR1 is MNHEY, CDR2 SMNVEV (reference sequence). V was pared by 8 bases and J by 5 bases, with 11 bases of the junction left unmatched. The CDR3 sequence is CASGIGDRGFTGELFF. CDR3 sequence (DNA): TGTGCCAGCGGAATAGGGGACAGGGGCTTTACCGGGGAGCTGTTTTTT.

This clonotype was detected many times. CDR3: CATSDLNHGYTF. In DNA, the CDR3 is TGTGCCACCAGTGATTTGAACCATGGCTACACCTTC. This chain links TRBV24-1 with TRBJ1-2; D remains ambiguous. The V and J ends lost 0 bases and 6 bases respectively, with 4 bases between them. The CDR3 is 12 amino acids. Looked up from germline, CDR1 is KGHDR and CDR2 is SFDVKD.

This clonotype was observed many times. The rearrangement links TRBV20-1 to TRBJ2-2; possibly TRBD2 for D (7 bases). The CDR3 is made up of 15 amino acids. Trimming shortened V by 6 bases and J by 5 bases, and 19 bases separated the two germline ends. Germline CDR1 reads DFQATT; CDR2 reads SNEGSKA (reference sequence). The CDR3 sequence: CSANAGGLRTGELFF. In nucleotides, the CDR3 is TGCAGTGCCAACGCCGGGGGGCTGAGGACCGGGGAGCTGTTTTTT.

This clonotype was counted at least ten times. The rearrangement uses TRBV3-1 and TRBJ2-5, with a possible D match to TRBD2 (6 bases). V was cut by 2 bases and J by 0 bases, with 10 bases left in between. In germline, CDR1 is LGHDT, CDR2 YNNKEL (reference sequence). The CDR3 runs 15 residues. CDR3 residues: CASSQRGAYQETQYF. CDR3 DNA sequence: TGTGCCAGCAGCCAACGCGGGGCCTACCAAGAGACCCAGTACTTC.

At least ten counts were recorded for this clonotype. The chain carries TRBV5-1 and TRBJ1-1; D uncertain. V was clipped by 0 bases and J by 8 bases, with 11 bases between them. The CDR3 is 13 residues long. Germline CDR1 and CDR2: SGHRS and YFSETQ. The CDR3 DNA sequence: TGCGCCAGCAGCTTGGAATCCCCCTCCGAAGCTTTCTTT. It encodes CASSLESPSEAFF.

This clonotype appeared many times. V and J are TRBV29-1 and TRBJ1-1; 7 nucleotides agree with TRBD1. CDR1 and CDR2 (germline): SQVTM, ANQGSEA. CDR3 length: 13 residues. After removal of 1 base from V and 4 bases from J, the junction contained 3 bases not matched to a gene. The CDR3 loop is CSVEGPGGTEAFF. Here the CDR3 DNA reads TGCAGCGTTGAAGGTCCAGGGGGCACTGAAGCTTTCTTT.

This clonotype occurred many times. The V call is TRBV12-3 or TRBV12-4, the J call TRBJ1-2; no definite D call. The CDR3 extends over 11 amino acids. V lost 2 bases, J lost 8 bases, and 6 bases lay in between. DNA for the CDR3: TGTGCCAGCAGTTTACAGTGGGGCTACACCTTC. Protein sequence: CASSLQWGYTF.

Many counts were recorded for this clonotype. The gene calls are TRBV27 and TRBJ2-7; TRBD2 agrees at 12 bases. Trimming at V came to 4 bases and at J to 4 bases, leaving 8 bases not matched to a gene. In germline, CDR1 is MNHEY, CDR2 SMNVEV (reference sequence). This CDR3 spans 16 amino acids. CDR3 sequence reads: CASSSRLAGGGYEQYF. CDR3 in DNA: TGTGCCAGCAGTTCTCGGCTAGCGGGAGGGGGGTACGAGCAGTACTTC.

This clonotype occurred many times. The CDR3 is CASSEPVSGGYGYTF. Here the CDR3 DNA reads TGTGCCAGCAGTGAGCCGGTTTCTGGCGGCTATGGCTACACCTTC. The rearrangement joins TRBV27 to TRBJ1-2; no reliable D call. Per germline, CDR1 MNHEY and CDR2 SMNVEV (reference sequence). V dropped 5 bases and J dropped 4 bases, with 17 bases sitting between them. The CDR3 spans 15 residues.

In this sample, this clonotype turned up many times. The V and J genes are TRBV19 and TRBJ2-5; 10 nucleotides match TRBD2. The CDR3 length is 16 residues. Germline assignment: CDR1 LNHDA and CDR2 SQIVND (reference sequence). V gave up 3 bases and J gave up 5 bases; unmatched junction bases: 9. This chain's CDR3 is CASSMLAGEGGETQYF. The CDR3 DNA follows: TGTGCCAGTAGTATGCTAGCGGGAGAGGGTGGGGAGACCCAGTACTTC.

In this sample, this clonotype turned up many times. The rearrangement joins TRBV29-1 to TRBJ2-5, with D hard to call. The V gene's germline CDR1 is SQVTM and CDR2 ANQGSEA. The CDR3 runs 12 residues. Trimming pared 6 bases from V and 4 bases from J, leaving 12 bases between. The CDR3: CSVRPTSETQYF. The CDR3 bases are TGCAGCGTCCGGCCCACCTCAGAGACCCAGTACTTC.